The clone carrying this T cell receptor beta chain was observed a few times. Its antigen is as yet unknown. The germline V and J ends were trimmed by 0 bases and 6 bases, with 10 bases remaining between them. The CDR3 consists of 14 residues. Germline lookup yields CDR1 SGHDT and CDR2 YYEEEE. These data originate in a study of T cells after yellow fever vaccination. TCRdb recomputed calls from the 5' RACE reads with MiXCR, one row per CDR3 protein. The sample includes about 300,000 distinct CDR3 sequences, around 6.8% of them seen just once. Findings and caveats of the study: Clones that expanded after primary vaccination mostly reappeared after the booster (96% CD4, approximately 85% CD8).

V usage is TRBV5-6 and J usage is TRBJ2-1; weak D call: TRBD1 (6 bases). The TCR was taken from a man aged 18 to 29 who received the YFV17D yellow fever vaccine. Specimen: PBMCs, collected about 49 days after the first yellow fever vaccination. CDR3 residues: CASSLGTVANEQFF. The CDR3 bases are TGTGCCAGCAGCTTGGGGACAGTCGCCAATGAGCAGTTCTTC.